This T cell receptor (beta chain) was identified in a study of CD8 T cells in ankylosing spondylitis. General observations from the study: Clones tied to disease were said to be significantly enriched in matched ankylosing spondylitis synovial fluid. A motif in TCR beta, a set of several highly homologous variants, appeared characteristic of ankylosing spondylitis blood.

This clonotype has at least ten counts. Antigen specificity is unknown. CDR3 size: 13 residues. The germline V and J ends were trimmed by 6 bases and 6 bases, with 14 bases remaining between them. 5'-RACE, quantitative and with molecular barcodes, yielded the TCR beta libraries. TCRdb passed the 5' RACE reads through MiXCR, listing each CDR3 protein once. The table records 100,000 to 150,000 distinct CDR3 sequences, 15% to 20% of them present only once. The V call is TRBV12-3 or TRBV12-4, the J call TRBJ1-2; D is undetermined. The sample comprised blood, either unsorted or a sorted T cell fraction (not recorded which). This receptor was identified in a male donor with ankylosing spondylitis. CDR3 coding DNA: TGTGCCAGCAGCCGACTTCTGTTCAATGGCTACACCTTC. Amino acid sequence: CASSRLLFNGYTF.